This TCR beta chain was profiled in a study of Graves' ophthalmopathy and Graves' hyperthyroidism. Study findings and constraints: This model predicted ophthalmopathy progression (sensitivity 70% to 71%, specificity 72% to 85%). Blood also held most thyroid clonotypes expanded above 0.001 frequency.

In its sample, this clonotype was seen many times. The antigen is unknown. As the starting material, 8 to 10 ml of fresh peripheral blood yielded the PBMCs. The germline V and J ends were trimmed by 5 bases and 5 bases, with 15 bases remaining between them. This CDR3 has 14 residues. Per germline, CDR1 SGHTA and CDR2 FQGNSA. The sequenced template was RNA, covering the TCR beta CDR3 region. In the first round, RT-PCR was carried out with HTBI primers, and a multiplex PCR formed the second round. A single record per CDR3 protein comes from TCRdb applying MiXCR to the multiplex PCR reads. The sample has roughly 300,000 distinct CDR3 sequences, about 17% seen once.

The sequence derives from an adult man with Graves' ophthalmopathy. Source material: peripheral blood. The chain has TRBV7-2 and TRBJ1-1, with a tentative D call TRBD1 (5 bases). Here the CDR3 DNA reads TGTGCCAGCAGCGGAAGGGACGGATCAACTGAAGCTTTCTTT. Protein sequence: CASSGRDGSTEAFF.